What follows describes a single TCR beta chain. The assay was immunoSEQ multiplex PCR, and TCRdb's table has in-frame clones only and misses some. The sample carries roughly 140,000 clones, more than 80% recorded once. These data come from a study of blood T cell repertoires in COVID-19. This receptor was identified in a woman aged 60 to 75 with active COVID-19. Source material: peripheral blood.

DNA for the CDR3: TGTGCCAGCAGTTTAGGACAGCCCATGAACACTGAAGCTTTCTTT. Translation: CASSLGQPMNTEAFF. The chain employs TRBV28 and TRBJ1-1; D might be TRBD1 (6 bases). With 2 bases removed from V and 0 bases from J, the gap between germline ends came to 10 bases. CDR1 MDHEN and CDR2 SYDVKM come from the germline V gene. This CDR3 region has 15 residues. The full variable domain, completed using reference TRBV28 and TRBJ1-1, is DVKVTQSSRYLVKRTGEKVFLECVQDMDHENMFWYRQDPGLGLRLIYFSYDVKMKEKGDIPEGYSVSREKKERFSLILESASTNQTSMYLCASSLGQPMNTEAFFGQGTRLTVV.